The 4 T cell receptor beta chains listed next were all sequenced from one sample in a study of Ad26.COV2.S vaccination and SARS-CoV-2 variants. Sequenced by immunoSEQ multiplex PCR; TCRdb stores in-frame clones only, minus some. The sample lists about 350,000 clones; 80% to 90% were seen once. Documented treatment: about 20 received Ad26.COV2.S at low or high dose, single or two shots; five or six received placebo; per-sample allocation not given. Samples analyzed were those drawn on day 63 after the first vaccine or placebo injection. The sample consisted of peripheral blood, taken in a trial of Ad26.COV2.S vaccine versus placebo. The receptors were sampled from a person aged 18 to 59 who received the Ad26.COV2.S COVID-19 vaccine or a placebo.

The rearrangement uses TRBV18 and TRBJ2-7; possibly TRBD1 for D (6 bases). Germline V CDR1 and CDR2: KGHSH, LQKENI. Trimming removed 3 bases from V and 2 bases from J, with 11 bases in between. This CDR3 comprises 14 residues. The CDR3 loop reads CASSPWDNTYEQYF. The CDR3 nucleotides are TGTGCCAGCTCACCCTGGGACAACACCTACGAGCAGTACTTC.

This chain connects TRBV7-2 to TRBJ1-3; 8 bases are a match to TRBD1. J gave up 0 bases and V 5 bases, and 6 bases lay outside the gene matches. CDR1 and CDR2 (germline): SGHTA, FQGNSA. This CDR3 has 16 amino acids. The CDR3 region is CASSASTGGSGNTIYF. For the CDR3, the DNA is TGTGCCAGCAGCGCCTCTACAGGGGGCTCTGGAAACACCATATATTTT.

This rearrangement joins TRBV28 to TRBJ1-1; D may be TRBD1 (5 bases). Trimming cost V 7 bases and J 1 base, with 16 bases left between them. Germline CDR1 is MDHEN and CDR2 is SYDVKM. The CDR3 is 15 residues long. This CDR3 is CASTKKRTPNTEAFF. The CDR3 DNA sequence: TGTGCCAGCACTAAAAAGCGGACACCGAACACTGAAGCTTTCTTT.

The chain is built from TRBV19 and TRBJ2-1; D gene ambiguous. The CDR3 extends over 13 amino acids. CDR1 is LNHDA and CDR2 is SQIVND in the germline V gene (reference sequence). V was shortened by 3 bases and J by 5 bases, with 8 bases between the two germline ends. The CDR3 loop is CASSILGNNEQFF. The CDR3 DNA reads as TGTGCCAGTAGTATTTTGGGGAACAATGAGCAGTTCTTC.